A selection of T cell receptor beta chains follows, all from one sample in a study of T cell responses to AZD1222 COVID-19 vaccine. Sequencing used immunoSEQ multiplex PCR; TCRdb keeps in-frame clones, though not all of them. Of some 80,000 clones in the sample, 90% were seen once. This specimen consisted of peripheral blood, obtained 28 days after the second AZD1222 dose. Source of these receptors: an adult who received the AZD1222 COVID-19 vaccine. The CDR3 runs from the conserved cysteine through the conserved F or W. The order of the fields is CDR3 protein, CDR3 DNA, CDR3 length, clone size, D gene, J gene, V gene. The D gene is left open where the match is weak. Only part of the rows carry a size: once, few, many, or a class if the clone is expanded.

CDR3aa: CASRQDPTGELFF; CDR3nt: TGTGCCAGCCGACAGGACCCCACCGGGGAGCTGTTTTTT; len: 13; abundance: .; d_gene: .; j_gene: TRBJ2-2; v_gene: TRBV7-9
CDR3aa: CASSPRTGIQETQYF; CDR3nt: TGTGCCAGCAGCCCCAGGACAGGGATCCAAGAGACCCAGTACTTC; len: 15; abundance: .; d_gene: TRBD1; j_gene: TRBJ2-5; v_gene: TRBV11-3
CDR3aa: CASSLESAHNEKLFF; CDR3nt: TGCGCCAGCAGCTTGGAGTCGGCCCATAATGAAAAACTGTTTTTT; len: 15; abundance: .; d_gene: .; j_gene: TRBJ1-4; v_gene: TRBV5-1
CDR3aa: CASSLGAGWDTEAFF; CDR3nt: TGTGCCAGCAGCTTAGGGGCAGGATGGGACACTGAAGCTTTCTTT; len: 15; abundance: .; d_gene: .; j_gene: TRBJ1-1; v_gene: TRBV11-3
CDR3aa: CATHRATNSPLHF; CDR3nt: TGTGCCACCCACCGGGCCACAAATTCACCCCTCCACTTT; len: 13; abundance: .; d_gene: .; j_gene: TRBJ1-6; v_gene: TRBV12-3/TRBV12-4
CDR3aa: CASSLAAQPQHF; CDR3nt: TGTGCCAGCAGTTTAGCGGCTCAGCCCCAGCATTTT; len: 12; abundance: .; d_gene: .; j_gene: TRBJ1-5; v_gene: TRBV12-3/TRBV12-4
CDR3aa: CASSQDGGGYTF; CDR3nt: TGTGCCAGCAGCCAAGATGGGGGTGGCTACACCTTC; len: 12; abundance: .; d_gene: .; j_gene: TRBJ1-2; v_gene: TRBV3-1/TRBV3-2
CDR3aa: CASSAGMSYEQYF; CDR3nt: TGTGCCAGCAGCGCCGGGATGTCCTACGAGCAGTACTTC; len: 13; abundance: .; d_gene: .; j_gene: TRBJ2-7; v_gene: TRBV2
CDR3aa: CASSLGPDTEAFF; CDR3nt: TGTGCCAGCAGCTTAGGTCCGGACACTGAAGCTTTCTTT; len: 13; abundance: .; d_gene: .; j_gene: TRBJ1-1; v_gene: TRBV11-3
CDR3aa: CASSLNTEAFF; CDR3nt: TGTGCCAGCAGCTTGAACACTGAAGCTTTCTTT; len: 11; abundance: .; d_gene: .; j_gene: TRBJ1-1; v_gene: TRBV5-6
CDR3aa: CASSLGLAGDINEQFF; CDR3nt: TGTGCCAGCAGCTTGGGACTAGCGGGAGATATCAATGAGCAGTTCTTC; len: 16; abundance: .; d_gene: TRBD2; j_gene: TRBJ2-1; v_gene: TRBV5-4
CDR3aa: CSGLTGNRYGYTF; CDR3nt: TGCAGCGGATTGACAGGAAATAGGTATGGCTACACCTTC; len: 13; abundance: .; d_gene: .; j_gene: TRBJ1-2; v_gene: TRBV29-1
CDR3aa: CASAWGGRMSEQYF; CDR3nt: TGTGCCAGTGCATGGGGCGGGAGGATGAGCGAGCAGTACTTC; len: 14; abundance: once; d_gene: TRBD2; j_gene: TRBJ2-7; v_gene: TRBV11-2
CDR3aa: CASSARQGYTGELFF; CDR3nt: TGTGCCAGCAGCGCCAGACAGGGTTACACCGGGGAGCTGTTTTTT; len: 15; abundance: .; d_gene: TRBD1; j_gene: TRBJ2-2; v_gene: TRBV5-8
CDR3aa: CSVEELARLVNQPQHF; CDR3nt: TGCAGCGTTGAAGAGCTCGCTCGTTTGGTAAATCAGCCCCAGCATTTT; len: 16; abundance: .; d_gene: .; j_gene: TRBJ1-5; v_gene: TRBV29-1
CDR3aa: CASSIVGMGGNTIYF; CDR3nt: TGTGCCAGTAGTATAGTTGGGATGGGAGGAAACACCATATATTTT; len: 15; abundance: .; d_gene: .; j_gene: TRBJ1-3; v_gene: TRBV19
CDR3aa: CASSQALGGGETQYF; CDR3nt: TGTGCCAGCAGCCAAGCTTTGGGGGGAGGAGAGACCCAGTACTTC; len: 15; abundance: .; d_gene: .; j_gene: TRBJ2-5; v_gene: TRBV4-2
CDR3aa: CASRPGGLEKLFF; CDR3nt: TGTGCCAGTAGGCCCGGGGGCCTTGAAAAACTGTTTTTT; len: 13; abundance: .; d_gene: .; j_gene: TRBJ1-4; v_gene: TRBV6-5
CDR3aa: CATSRGGSNQPQHF; CDR3nt: TGTGCCACCAGCAGAGGAGGTAGCAATCAGCCCCAGCATTTT; len: 14; abundance: .; d_gene: .; j_gene: TRBJ1-5; v_gene: TRBV15
CDR3aa: CASSLGQGAYNEQFF; CDR3nt: TGCGCCAGCAGCTTGGGGCAGGGGGCCTACAATGAGCAGTTCTTC; len: 15; abundance: once; d_gene: TRBD1; j_gene: TRBJ2-1; v_gene: TRBV5-1
CDR3aa: CASRPGVRGRPLYGYTF; CDR3nt: TGTGCCAGCAGGCCAGGGGTCAGGGGGCGCCCCCTATATGGCTACACCTTC; len: 17; abundance: few; d_gene: TRBD1; j_gene: TRBJ1-2; v_gene: TRBV28
CDR3aa: CAWAPFSGNTIYF; CDR3nt: TGTGCCTGGGCCCCATTCTCTGGAAACACCATATATTTT; len: 13; abundance: .; d_gene: .; j_gene: TRBJ1-3; v_gene: TRBV30
CDR3aa: CASRGQRTGEKGGLKAFF; CDR3nt: TGTGCCAGCCGGGGACAGCGGACAGGGGAAAAAGGAGGGTTAAAAGCTTTCTTT; len: 18; abundance: .; d_gene: TRBD1; j_gene: TRBJ1-1; v_gene: TRBV6-7